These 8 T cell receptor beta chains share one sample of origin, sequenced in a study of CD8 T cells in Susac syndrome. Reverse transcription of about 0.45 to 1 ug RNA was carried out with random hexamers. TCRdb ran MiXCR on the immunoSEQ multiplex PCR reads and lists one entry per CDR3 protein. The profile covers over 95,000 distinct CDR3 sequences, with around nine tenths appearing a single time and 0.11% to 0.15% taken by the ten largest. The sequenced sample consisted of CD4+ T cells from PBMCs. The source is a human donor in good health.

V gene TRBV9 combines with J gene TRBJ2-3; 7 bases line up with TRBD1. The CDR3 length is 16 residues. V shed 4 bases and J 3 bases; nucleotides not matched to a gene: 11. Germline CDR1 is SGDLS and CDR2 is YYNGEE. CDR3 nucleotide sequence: TGTGCCAGCAGCCCTCGACAGGGAGAGGGAACAGATACGCAGTATTTT. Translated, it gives CASSPRQGEGTDTQYF.

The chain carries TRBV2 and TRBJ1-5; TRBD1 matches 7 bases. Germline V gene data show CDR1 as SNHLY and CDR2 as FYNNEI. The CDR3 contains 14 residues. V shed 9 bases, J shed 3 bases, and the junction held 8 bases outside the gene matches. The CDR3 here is CASQQGDYNQPQHF. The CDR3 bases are TGTGCCAGTCAGCAGGGGGACTACAATCAGCCCCAGCATTTT.

CDR3 in DNA: TGTGCCAGCAGCGCCCCCGGGACTACCTCCTACAATGAGCAGTTCTTC. Residues: CASSAPGTTSYNEQFF. The gene calls are TRBV9 and TRBJ2-1; 7 positions match TRBD2. This CDR3 contains 16 residues. Germline loops: CDR1 SGDLS, CDR2 YYNGEE. With 3 bases clipped from V and 0 bases from J, the junction kept 6 bases outside the gene matches.

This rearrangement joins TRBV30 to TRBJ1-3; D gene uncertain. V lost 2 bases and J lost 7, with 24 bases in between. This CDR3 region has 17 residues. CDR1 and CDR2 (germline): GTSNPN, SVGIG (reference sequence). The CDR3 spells CAWSHPTVTASGNTIYF. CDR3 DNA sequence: TGTGCCTGGAGTCACCCAACAGTAACGGCGAGTGGTAACACCATATATTTT.

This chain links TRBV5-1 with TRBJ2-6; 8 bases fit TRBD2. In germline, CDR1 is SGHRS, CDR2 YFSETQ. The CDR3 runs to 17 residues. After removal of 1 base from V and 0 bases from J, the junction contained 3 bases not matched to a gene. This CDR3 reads CASSLLSGNSGANVLTF. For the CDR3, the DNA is TGCGCCAGCAGCTTGCTTAGCGGGAACTCTGGGGCCAACGTCCTGACTTTC.

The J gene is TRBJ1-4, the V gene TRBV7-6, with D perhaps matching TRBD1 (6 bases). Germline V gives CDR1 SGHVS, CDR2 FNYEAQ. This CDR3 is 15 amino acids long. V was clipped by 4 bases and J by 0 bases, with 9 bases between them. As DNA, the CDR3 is TGTGCCAGCAGCTCTTCAGGGGCAACTAATGAAAAACTGTTTTTT. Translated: CASSSSGATNEKLFF.

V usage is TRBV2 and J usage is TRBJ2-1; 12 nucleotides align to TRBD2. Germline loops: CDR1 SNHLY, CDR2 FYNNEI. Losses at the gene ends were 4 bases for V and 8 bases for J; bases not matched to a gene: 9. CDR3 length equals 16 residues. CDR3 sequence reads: CASSVGLAGMRDEQFF. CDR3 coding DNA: TGTGCCAGCAGTGTAGGACTAGCGGGGATGAGGGATGAGCAGTTCTTC. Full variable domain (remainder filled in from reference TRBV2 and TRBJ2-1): EPEVTQTPSHQVTQMGQEVILRCVPISNHLYFYWYRQILGQKVEFLVSFYNNEISEKSEIFDDQFSVERPDGSNFTLKIRSTKLEDSAMYFCASSVGLAGMRDEQFFGPGTRLTVL.

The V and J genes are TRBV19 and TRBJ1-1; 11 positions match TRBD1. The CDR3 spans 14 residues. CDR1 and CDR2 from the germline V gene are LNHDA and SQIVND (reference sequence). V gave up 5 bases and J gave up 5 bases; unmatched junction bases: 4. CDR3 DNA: TGTGCCAGTAGTCTGGGGACAGGGGGAACTGAAGCTTTCTTT. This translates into CASSLGTGGTEAFF.